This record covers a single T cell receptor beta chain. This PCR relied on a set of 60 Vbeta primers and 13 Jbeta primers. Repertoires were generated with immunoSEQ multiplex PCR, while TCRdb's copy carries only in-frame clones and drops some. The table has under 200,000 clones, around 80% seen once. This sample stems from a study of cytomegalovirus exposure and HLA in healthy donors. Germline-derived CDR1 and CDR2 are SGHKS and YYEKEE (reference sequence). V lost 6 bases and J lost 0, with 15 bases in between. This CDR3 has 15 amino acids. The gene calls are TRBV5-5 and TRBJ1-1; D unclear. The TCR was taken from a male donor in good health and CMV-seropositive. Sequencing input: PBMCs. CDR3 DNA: TGTGCCAGCACCCAGTCCCCCAGGATGAACACTGAAGCTTTCTTT. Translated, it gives CASTQSPRMNTEAFF.